Sequencing of this T cell receptor (beta chain) was carried out in a study of OX40 agonist ivuxolimab in advanced cancers. Across the whole study: Patients were treated with intravenous ivuxolimab, dosed at 0.01 to 10 mg/kg and infused every 2 weeks. At 65% to 90% male, the cohort had a mean age of 60 years, ranging from 23 to 79. General study findings and limits: More expanded clones were found, on average, in CD8+ than in CD4+ T cells.

Germline V gives CDR1 KGHSH, CDR2 LQKENI. There are 14 residues in the CDR3. Trimming pared 6 bases from V and 2 bases from J, leaving 13 bases between. A remark on this clone: The antigen is unknown.

Assay used: immunoSEQ multiplex PCR; TCRdb lists only in-frame clones, some missing. The sample yields approximately 74,000 clones, 88% seen once. This material consisted of CD4+ or CD8+ T cells sorted from blood, taken in a trial of the OX40 agonist ivuxolimab. This chain joins TRBV18 and TRBJ2-5; tentative D call: TRBD2 (5 bases). This TCR was sampled from an adult with an advanced solid tumor such as melanoma, head and neck, liver or kidney cancer. CDR3 sequence reads: CASSLRSGQETQYF. DNA for the CDR3: TGTGCCAGCTCTCTTCGGTCGGGGCAAGAGACCCAGTACTTC.